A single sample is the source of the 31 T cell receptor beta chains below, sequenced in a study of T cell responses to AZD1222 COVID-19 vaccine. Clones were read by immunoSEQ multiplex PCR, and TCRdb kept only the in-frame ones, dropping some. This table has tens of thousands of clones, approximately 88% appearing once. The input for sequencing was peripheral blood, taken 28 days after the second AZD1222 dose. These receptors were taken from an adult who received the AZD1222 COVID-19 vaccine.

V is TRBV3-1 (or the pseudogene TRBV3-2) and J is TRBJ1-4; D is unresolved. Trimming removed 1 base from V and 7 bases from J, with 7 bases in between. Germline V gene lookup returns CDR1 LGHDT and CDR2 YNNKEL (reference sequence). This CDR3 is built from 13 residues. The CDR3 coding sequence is TGTGCCAGCAGCCAAGTGGGTGCTGAAAAACTGTTTTTT. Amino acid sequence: CASSQVGAEKLFF.

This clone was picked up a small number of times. CDR3: CASSLYVGVNTEAFF. The DNA for the CDR3 is TGTGCCAGCAGCTTATACGTTGGGGTGAACACTGAAGCTTTCTTT. J is TRBJ1-1 and V is TRBV7-2; D is uncertain. The germline CDR1 and CDR2 sequences are SGHTA and FQGNSA. This CDR3 is built from 15 residues. V dropped 2 bases and J dropped 0 bases, with 10 bases sitting between them. Supplemented by reference TRBV7-2 and TRBJ1-1, the full variable domain reads GAGVSQSPSNKVTEKGKDVELRCDPISGHTALYWYRQSLGQGLEFLIYFQGNSAPDKSGLPSDRFSAERTGGSVSTLTIQRTQQEDSAVYLCASSLYVGVNTEAFFGQGTRLTVV.

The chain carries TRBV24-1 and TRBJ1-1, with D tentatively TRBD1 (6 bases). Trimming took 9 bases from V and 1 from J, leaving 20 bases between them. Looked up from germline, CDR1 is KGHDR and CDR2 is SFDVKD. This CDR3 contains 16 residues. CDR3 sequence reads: CATARGGAEQNTEAFF. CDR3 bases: TGTGCCACCGCAAGGGGGGGCGCGGAACAGAACACTGAAGCTTTCTTT.

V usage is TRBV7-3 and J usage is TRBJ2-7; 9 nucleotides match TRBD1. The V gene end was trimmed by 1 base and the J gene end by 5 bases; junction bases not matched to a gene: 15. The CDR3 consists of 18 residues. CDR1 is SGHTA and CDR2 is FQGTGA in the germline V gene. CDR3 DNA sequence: TGTGCCAGCAGCTTAATAGCTTTACTCGGACAGGGGTTCGACGAGCAGTACTTC. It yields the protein CASSLIALLGQGFDEQYF.

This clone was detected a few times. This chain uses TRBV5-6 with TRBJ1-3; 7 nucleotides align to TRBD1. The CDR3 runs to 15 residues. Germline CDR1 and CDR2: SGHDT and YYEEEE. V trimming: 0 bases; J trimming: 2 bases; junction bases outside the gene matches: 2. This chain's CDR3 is CASSLGRGTGNTIYF. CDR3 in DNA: TGTGCCAGCAGCTTGGGCAGGGGGACTGGAAACACCATATATTTT.

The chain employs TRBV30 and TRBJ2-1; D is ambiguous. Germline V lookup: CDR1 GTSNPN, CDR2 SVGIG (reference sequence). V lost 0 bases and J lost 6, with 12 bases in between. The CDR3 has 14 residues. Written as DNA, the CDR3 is TGTGCCTGGAGTGTATATTTCGGCCGCAATGAGCAGTTCTTC. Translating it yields CAWSVYFGRNEQFF.

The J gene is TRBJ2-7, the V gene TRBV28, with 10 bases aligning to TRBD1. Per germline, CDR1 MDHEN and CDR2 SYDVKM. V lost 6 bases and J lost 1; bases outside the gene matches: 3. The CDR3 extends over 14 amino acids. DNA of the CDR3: TGTGCCAGCAGGTTGGACAGGGGGTCCTACGAGCAGTACTTC. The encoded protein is CASRLDRGSYEQYF.

The CDR3 DNA reads TGCGCCAGCAGCTTGGATAACAGGAGCTCCTACGAGCAGTACTTC. Its protein is CASSLDNRSSYEQYF. V is TRBV5-1 and J is TRBJ2-7; D may be TRBD1 (5 bases). The V end was cut by 0 bases, the J end by 0 bases, with 10 bases between. The CDR3 sequence is 15 residues long. CDR1 is SGHRS and CDR2 is YFSETQ in the germline V gene.

The CDR3 nucleotides are TGTGCCATCGGCGGGACAGGGGGCGTGAATGAGCAGTTCTTC. This encodes CAIGGTGGVNEQFF. The rearrangement joins TRBV10-3 to TRBJ2-1, with 12 nucleotides matching TRBD1. Losses at the gene ends were 8 bases for V and 7 bases for J; bases not matched to a gene: 6. This CDR3 spans 14 amino acids. Per the germline V gene, CDR1 is ENHRY and CDR2 is SYGVKD.

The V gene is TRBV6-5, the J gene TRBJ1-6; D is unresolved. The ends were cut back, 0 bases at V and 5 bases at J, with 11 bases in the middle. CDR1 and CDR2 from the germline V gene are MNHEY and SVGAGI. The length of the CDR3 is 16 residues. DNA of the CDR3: TGTGCCAGCAGTTACTCGATTGGTACGGATAATTCACCCCTCCACTTT. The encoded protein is CASSYSIGTDNSPLHF.

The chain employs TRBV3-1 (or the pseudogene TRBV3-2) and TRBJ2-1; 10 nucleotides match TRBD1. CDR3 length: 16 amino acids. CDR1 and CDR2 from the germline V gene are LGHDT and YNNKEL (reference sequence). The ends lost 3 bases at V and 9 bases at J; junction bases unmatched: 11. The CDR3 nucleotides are TGTGCCAGCAGCCATTGGCGGGACAGGGGTCCTCTTGAGCAGTTCTTC. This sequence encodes CASSHWRDRGPLEQFF.

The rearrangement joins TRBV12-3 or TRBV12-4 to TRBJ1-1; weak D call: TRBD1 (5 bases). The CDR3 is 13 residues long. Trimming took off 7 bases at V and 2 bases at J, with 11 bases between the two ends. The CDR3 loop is CASNLQGNTEAFF. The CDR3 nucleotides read TGTGCCAGCAATCTTCAGGGAAACACTGAAGCTTTCTTT.

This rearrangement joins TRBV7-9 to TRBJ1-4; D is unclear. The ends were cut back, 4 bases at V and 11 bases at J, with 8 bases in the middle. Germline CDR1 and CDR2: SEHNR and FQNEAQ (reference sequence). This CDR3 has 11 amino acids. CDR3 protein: CASSSFGKLFF. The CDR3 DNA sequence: TGTGCCAGCAGCTCTTTTGGTAAACTGTTTTTT.

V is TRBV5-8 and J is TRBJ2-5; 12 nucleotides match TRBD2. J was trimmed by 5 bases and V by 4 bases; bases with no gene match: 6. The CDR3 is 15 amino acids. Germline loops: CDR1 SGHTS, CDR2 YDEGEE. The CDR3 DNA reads TGTGCCAGCAGCCTCGGACTAGCGGGGTTGGAGACCCAGTACTTC. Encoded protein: CASSLGLAGLETQYF.

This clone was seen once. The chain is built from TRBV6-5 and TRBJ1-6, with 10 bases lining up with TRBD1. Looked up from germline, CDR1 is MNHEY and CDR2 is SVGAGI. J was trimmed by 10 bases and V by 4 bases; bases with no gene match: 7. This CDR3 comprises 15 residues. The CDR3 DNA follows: TGTGCCAGCAGTTCGTCCGGGACAGGGGAGTCACCCCTCCACTTT. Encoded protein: CASSSSGTGESPLHF.

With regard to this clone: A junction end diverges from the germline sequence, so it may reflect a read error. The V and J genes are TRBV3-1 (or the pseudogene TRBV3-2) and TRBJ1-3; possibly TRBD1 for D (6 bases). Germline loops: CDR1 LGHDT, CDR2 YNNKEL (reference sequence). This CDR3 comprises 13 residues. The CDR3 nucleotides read TGTGCCAGCAGGGGGGGGCCTGGGAACACCATATATTTT. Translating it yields CASRGGPGNTIYF.

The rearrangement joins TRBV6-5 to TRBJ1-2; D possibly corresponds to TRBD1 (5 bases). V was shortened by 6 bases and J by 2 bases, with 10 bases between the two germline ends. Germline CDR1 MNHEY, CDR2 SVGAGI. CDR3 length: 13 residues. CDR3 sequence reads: CASSPDRNYGYTF. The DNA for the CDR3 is TGTGCCAGCAGCCCAGACAGAAACTATGGCTACACCTTC.

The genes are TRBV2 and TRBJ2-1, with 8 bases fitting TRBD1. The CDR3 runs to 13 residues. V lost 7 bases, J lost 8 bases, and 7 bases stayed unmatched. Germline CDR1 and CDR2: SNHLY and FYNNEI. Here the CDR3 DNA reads TGTGCCAGCAATGGGCAGGGGGCCCATGAGCAGTTCTTC. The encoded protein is CASNGQGAHEQFF.

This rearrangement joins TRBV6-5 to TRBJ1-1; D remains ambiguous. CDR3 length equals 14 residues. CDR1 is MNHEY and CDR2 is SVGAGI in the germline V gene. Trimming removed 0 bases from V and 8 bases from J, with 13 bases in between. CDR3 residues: CASSYSPTTREAFF. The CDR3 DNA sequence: TGTGCCAGCAGTTACTCCCCCACAACGAGAGAAGCTTTCTTT.

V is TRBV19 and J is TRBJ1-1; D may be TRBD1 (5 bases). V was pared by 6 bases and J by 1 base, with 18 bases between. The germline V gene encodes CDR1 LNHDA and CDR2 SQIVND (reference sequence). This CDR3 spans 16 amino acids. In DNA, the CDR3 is TGTGCCAGTAGCCCGGTAGGGGCCCTAAAGAACACTGAAGCTTTCTTT. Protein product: CASSPVGALKNTEAFF.

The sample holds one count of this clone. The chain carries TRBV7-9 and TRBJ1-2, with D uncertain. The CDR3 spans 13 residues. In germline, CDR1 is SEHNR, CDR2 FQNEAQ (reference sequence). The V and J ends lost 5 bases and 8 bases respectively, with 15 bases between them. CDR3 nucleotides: TGTGCCAGCAGCCCCCAGGTCGGCGAGGGCTACACCTTC. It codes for CASSPQVGEGYTF.

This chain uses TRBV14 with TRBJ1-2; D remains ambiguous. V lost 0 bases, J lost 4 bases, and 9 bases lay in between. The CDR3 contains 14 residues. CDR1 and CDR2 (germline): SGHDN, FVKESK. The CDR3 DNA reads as TGTGCCAGCAGCCAAGACCCAATCGGCTATGGCTACACCTTC. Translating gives CASSQDPIGYGYTF. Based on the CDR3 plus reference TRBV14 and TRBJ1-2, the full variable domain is EAGVTQFPSHSVIEKGQTVTLRCDPISGHDNLYWYRRVMGKEIKFLLHFVKESKQDESGMPNNRFLAERTGGTYSTLKVQPAELEDSGVYFCASSQDPIGYGYTFGSGTRLTVV.

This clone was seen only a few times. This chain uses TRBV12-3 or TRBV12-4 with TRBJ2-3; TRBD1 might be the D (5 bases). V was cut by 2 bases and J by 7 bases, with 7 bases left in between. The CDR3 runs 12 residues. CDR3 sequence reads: CASSLQGYTQYF. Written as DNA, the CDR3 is TGTGCCAGCAGTTTACAGGGATATACGCAGTATTTT.

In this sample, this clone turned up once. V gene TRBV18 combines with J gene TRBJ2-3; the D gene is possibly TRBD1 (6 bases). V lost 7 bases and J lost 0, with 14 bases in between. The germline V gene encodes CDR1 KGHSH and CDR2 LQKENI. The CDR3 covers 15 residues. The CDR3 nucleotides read TGTGCCAGCTTCCGTCCAGGGACAAGCACAGATACGCAGTATTTT. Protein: CASFRPGTSTDTQYF.

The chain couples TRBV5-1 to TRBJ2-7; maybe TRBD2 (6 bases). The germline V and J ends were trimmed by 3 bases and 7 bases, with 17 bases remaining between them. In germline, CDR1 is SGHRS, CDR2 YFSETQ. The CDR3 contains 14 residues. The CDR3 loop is CASSWGGGVTEQYF. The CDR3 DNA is TGCGCCAGCAGCTGGGGAGGTGGGGTGACAGAGCAGTACTTC.

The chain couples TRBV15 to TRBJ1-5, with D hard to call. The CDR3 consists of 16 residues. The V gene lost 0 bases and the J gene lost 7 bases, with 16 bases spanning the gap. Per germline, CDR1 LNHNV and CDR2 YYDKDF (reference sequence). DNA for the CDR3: TGTGCCACCAGCAGAGATCACTCGGGTTACGGGCAGCCCCAGCATTTT. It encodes CATSRDHSGYGQPQHF.

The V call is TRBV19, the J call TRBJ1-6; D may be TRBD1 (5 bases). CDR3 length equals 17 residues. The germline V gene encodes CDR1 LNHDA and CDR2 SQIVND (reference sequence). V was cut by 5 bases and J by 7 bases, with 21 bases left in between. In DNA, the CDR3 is TGTGCCAGTAGTCCCCACGCAGGGACCACCCTAAATTCACCCCTCCACTTT. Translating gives CASSPHAGTTLNSPLHF.

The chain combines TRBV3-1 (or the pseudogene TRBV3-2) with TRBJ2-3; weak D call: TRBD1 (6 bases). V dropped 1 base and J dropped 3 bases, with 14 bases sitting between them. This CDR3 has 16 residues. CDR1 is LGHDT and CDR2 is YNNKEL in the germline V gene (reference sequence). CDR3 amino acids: CASSQVGRGLTDTQYF. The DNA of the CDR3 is TGTGCCAGCAGCCAAGTGGGCAGGGGATTAACAGATACGCAGTATTTT.

Here the CDR3 reads CASTREDSGANVLTF. DNA of the CDR3: TGTGCCAGCACTCGCGAGGACTCTGGGGCCAACGTCCTGACTTTC. The chain carries TRBV2 and TRBJ2-6; D not resolved. CDR3 length: 15 amino acids. The germline V and J ends were trimmed by 7 bases and 0 bases, with 10 bases remaining between them. Germline assignment: CDR1 SNHLY and CDR2 FYNNEI.

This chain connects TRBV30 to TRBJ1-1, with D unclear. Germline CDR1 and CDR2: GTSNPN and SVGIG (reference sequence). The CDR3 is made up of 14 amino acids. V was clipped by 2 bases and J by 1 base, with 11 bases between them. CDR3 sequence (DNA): TGTGCCTGGAGTAAGGGCAGCGGGAACACTGAAGCTTTCTTT. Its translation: CAWSKGSGNTEAFF.

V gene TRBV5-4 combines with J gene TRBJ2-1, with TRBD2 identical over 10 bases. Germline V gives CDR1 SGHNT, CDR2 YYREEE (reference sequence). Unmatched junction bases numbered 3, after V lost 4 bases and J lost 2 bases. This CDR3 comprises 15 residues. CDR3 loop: CASSPGLAAYNEQFF. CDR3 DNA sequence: TGTGCCAGCAGCCCCGGACTAGCGGCCTACAATGAGCAGTTCTTC.